This TCR beta chain was sequenced for a study (dated by TCRdb to the early 2010s). The instrument was an Illumina Genome Analyzer IIx. The raw public data were reprocessed by TCRdb itself: fastp quality trimming at Q25, MiXCR clonotype calling, in-frame beta chains only. Rows matching on CDR3 protein sequence are summarized as one entry with the most common DNA and genes. This sample gives roughly 6,400 distinct CDR3 sequences in total; about 30% of them show up just once. Together, the top ten hold roughly 23% of the sample. As regards this clonotype: Its recognized antigen is unknown. Nothing much larger sits one base from this clone, and base qualities are not available.

The sequenced sample was blood. This sequence originates from a human donor.

The CDR3 protein is CAWSGGTGTGNQPQHF. The DNA sequence reads TGTGCCTGGAGCGGGGGGACAGGGACTGGCAATCAGCCCCAGCATTTT. The chain is made from TRBV30 and TRBJ1-5; 9 bases in between match TRBD1. V trim: 3 bases; J trim: 2 bases; unmatched bases: 8. From cysteine to phenylalanine, the CDR3 is 16 amino acids long. The retained sequence is limited to the CDR3, 48 bases, with the frame set at the first base. As encoded in the germline V gene (reference sequence), CDR1 is GTSNPN while CDR2 is SVGIG.